A selection of T cell receptor beta chains follows, all from one sample in a study of lymphopenia after photon versus proton radiotherapy. Measured with immunoSEQ multiplex PCR; TCRdb has only the in-frame clones, and not every one. The profile shows around 42,000 clones, 65% to 90% of them singletons. The sequenced sample was peripheral blood, obtained from a patient treated with photon-based radiotherapy. All receptors come from a man aged 40-49 years with gastric cancer. Both conserved end residues are part of each CDR3. The D gene is left open where the match is weak. Size tells how often a clone was seen (once, few, many) or the class of an expanded clone, and some rows leave it out.

.	.	TRBV6-5	TRBJ1-2	CASSRGLNYGYTF	TGTGCCAGCAGCAGGGGACTTAACTATGGCTACACCTTC
TRBD1	medium-sized	TRBV6-4	TRBJ2-2	CASSAGTGETGELFF	TGTGCCAGCAGTGCCGGGACAGGGGAAACCGGGGAGCTGTTTTTT
.	.	TRBV5-8	TRBJ2-2	CASSLGDHHTGELFF	TGTGCCAGCAGCTTGGGGGACCACCACACCGGGGAGCTGTTTTTT
.	.	TRBV6-1	TRBJ1-3	CASSEQGFSGNTIYF	TGTGCCAGCAGTGAGCAGGGATTCTCTGGAAACACCATATATTTT
TRBD2	.	TRBV5-4	TRBJ2-5	CASGPSGGQETQYF	TGTGCCAGCGGTCCTAGCGGGGGGCAAGAGACCCAGTACTTC
.	.	TRBV21-1	TRBJ2-3	CASTPAGSTDTQYF	TGTGCCAGCACTCCCGCGGGTAGCACAGATACGCAGTATTTT
.	.	TRBV18	TRBJ2-5	CASQRGGGETQYF	TGTGCCAGTCAACGGGGAGGGGGAGAGACCCAGTACTTC
TRBD2	.	TRBV11-2	TRBJ2-2	CASSGRGAGELFF	TGTGCCAGCAGCGGCCGGGGGGCCGGGGAGCTGTTTTTT
.	.	TRBV19	TRBJ1-1	CASSPVGYQAFF	TGTGCCAGTAGCCCCGTCGGCTACCAAGCTTTCTTT
.	.	TRBV6-1	TRBJ2-1	CASRGAWGGYNEQFF	TGTGCCAGCAGGGGGGCCTGGGGCGGATACAATGAGCAGTTCTTC
TRBD1	.	TRBV6-5	TRBJ1-1	CASEAPGQGRTEAFF	TGTGCCAGCGAGGCTCCGGGACAGGGGCGTACTGAAGCTTTCTTT
TRBD1	.	TRBV5-4	TRBJ1-3	CASSTGGDKTGNTIYF	TGTGCCAGCAGCACAGGGGGCGATAAGACTGGAAACACCATATATTTT
.	once	TRBV6-1	TRBJ1-1	CASSEGGSWDITEAFF	TGTGCCAGCAGTGAGGGGGGGTCTTGGGATATCACTGAAGCTTTCTTT
.	.	TRBV7-9	TRBJ2-5	CASSLAEGLRETQYF	TGTGCCAGCAGCTTAGCAGAGGGCCTCCGGGAGACCCAGTACTTC
.	.	TRBV11-2	TRBJ2-2	CASSLGASNTGELFF	TGTGCCAGCAGCTTAGGTGCTTCGAACACCGGGGAGCTGTTTTTT
.	once	TRBV30	TRBJ1-1	CAWSVRFRGWTEAFF	TGTGCCTGGAGTGTAAGATTCCGGGGATGGACTGAAGCTTTCTTT
.	medium-sized	TRBV7-6	TRBJ2-3	CASSEDVSRTDTQYF	TGTGCCAGCAGCGAAGACGTCAGCCGCACAGATACGCAGTATTTT
.	.	TRBV7-2	TRBJ2-1	CASSLDSSSYNEQFF	TGTGCCAGCAGCCTTGACAGCAGCTCCTACAATGAGCAGTTCTTC
.	.	TRBV12-5	TRBJ2-7	CASGLGAREQYF	TGTGCTAGTGGTTTGGGGGCGCGGGAGCAGTACTTC
.	.	TRBV18	TRBJ1-1	CASSPGRNTEAFF	TGTGCCAGCTCACCGGGCAGGAACACTGAAGCTTTCTTT
.	once	TRBV11-2	TRBJ2-1	CASSSLGPQLHNEQFF	TGTGCCAGCAGCTCCCTCGGACCTCAACTCCACAATGAGCAGTTCTTC
TRBD1	.	TRBV7-2	TRBJ1-2	CASSFQTGLGDGYTF	TGTGCCAGCAGCTTCCAGACAGGGTTAGGCGATGGCTACACCTTC
TRBD1	.	TRBV7-2	TRBJ1-2	CASSLDRVGYGYTF	TGTGCCAGCAGCTTGGACAGGGTGGGATATGGCTACACCTTC
TRBD1	.	TRBV5-1	TRBJ1-4	CASRTGTTTNEKLFF	TGCGCCAGCAGGACAGGGACGACAACTAATGAAAAACTGTTTTTT
TRBD1	.	TRBV7-2	TRBJ1-1	CASSLISTRQGSQKAFF	TGTGCCAGCAGCTTAATTTCTACACGACAGGGGTCACAGAAAGCTTTCTTT
.	.	TRBV2	TRBJ2-3	CASSELEADTQYF	TGTGCCAGCAGTGAACTAGAGGCAGATACGCAGTATTTT
.	.	TRBV4-2	TRBJ1-2	CASSQDSRNNYGYTF	TGTGCCAGCAGCCAAGATTCCCGCAATAACTATGGCTACACCTTC
.	.	TRBV15	TRBJ2-1	CATSLGSYNEQFF	TGTGCCACCAGCCTAGGCTCCTACAATGAGCAGTTCTTC
TRBD1	.	TRBV5-5	TRBJ1-5	CASSLGPTGQGGSQPQHF	TGTGCCAGCAGCTTGGGGCCCACCGGACAGGGCGGGTCTCAGCCCCAGCATTTT